This TCR beta chain was identified during a study of T-cell memory formation after mild COVID-19. The length of the CDR3 is 15 residues. Germline V lookup: CDR1 SGDLS, CDR2 YYNGEE. V lost 2 bases to trimming and J lost 5 bases, with 15 bases between them. This clonotype was recorded a few times. One entry per CDR3 protein results from TCRdb running MiXCR on the 5' RACE reads. Of hundreds of thousands of distinct CDR3 sequences listed, 23% were seen once; the top ten hold about an eighth. This TCR was sampled from an adult woman who had mild COVID-19 (a few samples of this study predate the infection). Cell type and time point are not known. Sequencing input: PBMCs or a T cell subset sorted from them (not recorded which). V and J are TRBV9 and TRBJ2-3; possibly TRBD2 for D (6 bases). CDR3 in amino acids: CASSVSRGLGDTQYF. The CDR3 DNA follows: TGTGCCAGCAGCGTTTCACGGGGACTGGGAGATACGCAGTATTTT.